This TCR beta chain was observed in a study of T cells after yellow fever vaccination. Study overall: Fractions of limited cellularity were prepared by means of SMART-Seq v4 Ultra Low Input.

TCRdb itself ran the 5' RACE reads through MiXCR, one entry per CDR3 protein. The repertoire holds around 600,000 distinct CDR3 sequences, with about 12% as singletons. V was clipped by 1 base and J by 3 bases; unmatched bases: 2. The CDR3 length is 14 residues. Germline V gene lookup returns CDR1 SGHRS and CDR2 YFSETQ. The origin of this receptor is a man between 25 and 39 years old who received the YFV17D yellow fever vaccine. The genes are TRBV5-1 and TRBJ2-7, with 9 bases aligning to TRBD1. Material: PBMCs, obtained on the day of the yellow fever booster vaccination. In DNA form, the CDR3 reads TGCGCCAGCAGCTTGCGGACAGGGGACTACGAGCAGTACTTC. Amino acids: CASSLRTGDYEQYF.